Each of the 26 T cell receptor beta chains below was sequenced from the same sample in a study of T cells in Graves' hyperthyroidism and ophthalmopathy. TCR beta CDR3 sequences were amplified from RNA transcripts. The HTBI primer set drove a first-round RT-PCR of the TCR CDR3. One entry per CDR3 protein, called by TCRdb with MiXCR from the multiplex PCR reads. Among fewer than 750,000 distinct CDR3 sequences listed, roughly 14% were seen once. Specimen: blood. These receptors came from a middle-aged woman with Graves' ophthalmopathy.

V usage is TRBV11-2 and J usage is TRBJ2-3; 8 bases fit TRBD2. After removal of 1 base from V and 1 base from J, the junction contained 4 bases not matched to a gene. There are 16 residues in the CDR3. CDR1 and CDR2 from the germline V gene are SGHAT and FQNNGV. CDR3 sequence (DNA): TGTGCCAGCAGCTTAGTTCAGCGGGGGCGCACAGATACGCAGTATTTT. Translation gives CASSLVQRGRTDTQYF. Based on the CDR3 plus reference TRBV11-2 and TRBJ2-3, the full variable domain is EAGVAQSPRYKIIEKRQSVAFWCNPISGHATLYWYQQILGQGPKLLIQFQNNGVVDDSQLPKDRFSAERLKGVDSTLKIQPAKLEDSAVYLCASSLVQRGRTDTQYFGPGTRLTVL.

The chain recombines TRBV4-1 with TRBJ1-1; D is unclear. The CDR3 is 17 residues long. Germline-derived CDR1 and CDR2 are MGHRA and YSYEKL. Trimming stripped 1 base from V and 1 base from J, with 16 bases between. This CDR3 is CASSQAIAGTANTEAFF. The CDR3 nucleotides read TGCGCCAGCAGCCAAGCCATCGCCGGAACAGCGAACACTGAAGCTTTCTTT.

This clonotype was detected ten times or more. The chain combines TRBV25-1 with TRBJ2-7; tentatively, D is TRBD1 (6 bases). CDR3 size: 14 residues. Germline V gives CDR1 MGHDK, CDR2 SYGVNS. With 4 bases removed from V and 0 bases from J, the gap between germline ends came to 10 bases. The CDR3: CASSATGLSYEQYF. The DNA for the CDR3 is TGTGCCAGCAGTGCGACAGGCCTCTCCTACGAGCAGTACTTC.

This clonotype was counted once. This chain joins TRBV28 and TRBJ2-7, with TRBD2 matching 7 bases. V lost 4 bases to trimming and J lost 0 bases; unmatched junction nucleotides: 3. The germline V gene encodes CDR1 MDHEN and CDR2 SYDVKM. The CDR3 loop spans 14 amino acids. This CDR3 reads CASSWGGDSYEQYF. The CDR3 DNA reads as TGTGCCAGCAGTTGGGGGGGGGACTCCTACGAGCAGTACTTC.

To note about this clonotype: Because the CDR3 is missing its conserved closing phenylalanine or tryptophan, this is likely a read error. The CDR3 region is CASSGTGFYGYTS. CDR3 in DNA: TGTGCCAGTAGTGGTACAGGGTTCTATGGCTACACCTCC. The chain is built from TRBV19 and TRBJ1-2, with a tentative D call TRBD1 (6 bases). The CDR3 contains 13 residues. V lost 5 bases and J 4 bases, leaving 11 bases between the germline ends. Per germline, CDR1 LNHDA and CDR2 SQIVND (reference sequence).

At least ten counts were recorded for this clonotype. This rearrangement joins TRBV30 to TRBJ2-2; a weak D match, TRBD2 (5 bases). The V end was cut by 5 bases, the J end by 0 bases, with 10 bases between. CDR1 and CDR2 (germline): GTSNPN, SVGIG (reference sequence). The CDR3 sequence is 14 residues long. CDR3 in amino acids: CAWHLEANTGELFF. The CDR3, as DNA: TGTGCCTGGCACCTGGAGGCGAACACCGGGGAGCTGTTTTTT.

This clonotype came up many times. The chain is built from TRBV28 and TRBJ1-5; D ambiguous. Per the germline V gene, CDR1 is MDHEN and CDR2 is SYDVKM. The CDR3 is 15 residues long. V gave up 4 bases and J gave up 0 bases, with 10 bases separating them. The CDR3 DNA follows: TGTGCCAGCAGTTCCCCGGGCTATAGCAATCAGCCCCAGCATTTT. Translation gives CASSSPGYSNQPQHF.

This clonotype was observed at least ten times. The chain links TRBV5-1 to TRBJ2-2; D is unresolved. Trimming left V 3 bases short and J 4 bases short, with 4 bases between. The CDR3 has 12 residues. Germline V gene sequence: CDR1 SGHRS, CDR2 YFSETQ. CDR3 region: CASSSPTGELFF. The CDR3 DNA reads TGCGCCAGCAGCTCTCCCACCGGGGAGCTGTTTTTT.

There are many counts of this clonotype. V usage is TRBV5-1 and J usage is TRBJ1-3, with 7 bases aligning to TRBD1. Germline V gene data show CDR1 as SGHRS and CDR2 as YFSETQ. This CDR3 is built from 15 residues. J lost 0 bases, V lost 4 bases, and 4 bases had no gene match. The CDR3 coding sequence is TGCGCCAGCAGCGTAGGGACAGTCTCTGGAAACACCATATATTTT. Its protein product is CASSVGTVSGNTIYF.

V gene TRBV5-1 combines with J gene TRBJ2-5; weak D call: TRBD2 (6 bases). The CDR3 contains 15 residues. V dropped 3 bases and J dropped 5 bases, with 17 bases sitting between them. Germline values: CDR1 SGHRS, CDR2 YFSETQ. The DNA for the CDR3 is TGCGCCAGCAGCTCGAGTCCGAGACTAGAGGAGACCCAGTACTTC. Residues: CASSSSPRLEETQYF.

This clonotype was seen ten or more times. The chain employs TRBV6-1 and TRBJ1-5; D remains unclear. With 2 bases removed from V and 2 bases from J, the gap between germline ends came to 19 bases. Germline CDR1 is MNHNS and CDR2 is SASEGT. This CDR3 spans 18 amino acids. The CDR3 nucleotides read TGTGCCAGCAGTGAATTCCGGCTGGGAAAGTGGGGCAATCAGCCCCAGCATTTT. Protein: CASSEFRLGKWGNQPQHF.

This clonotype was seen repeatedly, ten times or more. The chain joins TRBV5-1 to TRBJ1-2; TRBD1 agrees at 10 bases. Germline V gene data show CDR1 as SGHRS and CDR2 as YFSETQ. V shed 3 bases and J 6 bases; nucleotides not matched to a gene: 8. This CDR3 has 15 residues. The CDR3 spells CASSSLTGGLNGYTF. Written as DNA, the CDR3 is TGCGCCAGCAGCTCCTTGACAGGGGGCCTCAATGGCTACACCTTC.

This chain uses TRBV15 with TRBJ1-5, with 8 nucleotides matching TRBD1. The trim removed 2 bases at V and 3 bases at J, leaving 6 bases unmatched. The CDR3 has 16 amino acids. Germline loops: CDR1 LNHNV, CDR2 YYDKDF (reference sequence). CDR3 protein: CATSRPRGQPNQPQHF. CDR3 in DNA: TGTGCCACCAGCAGACCCAGGGGGCAACCCAATCAGCCCCAGCATTTT.

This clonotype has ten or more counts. DNA of the CDR3: TGTGCCAGCGCCCTCTCCTACGAGCAGTACTTC. This encodes CASALSYEQYF. The J gene is TRBJ2-7, the V gene TRBV11-2, with no clear D. V was clipped by 8 bases and J by 0 bases, with 5 bases between them. This CDR3 is built from 11 residues. The germline V gene has CDR1 SGHAT and CDR2 FQNNGV.

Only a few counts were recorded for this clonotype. The CDR3 spells CASSLGHAPETQYF. The CDR3, as DNA: TGTGCCAGCAGTCTCGGTCACGCCCCGGAGACCCAGTACTTC. The V call is TRBV27, the J call TRBJ2-5; D gene uncertain. Trimming removed 5 bases at V and 5 bases at J, with 15 bases between. CDR3 length equals 14 residues. Germline V lookup: CDR1 MNHEY, CDR2 SMNVEV (reference sequence).

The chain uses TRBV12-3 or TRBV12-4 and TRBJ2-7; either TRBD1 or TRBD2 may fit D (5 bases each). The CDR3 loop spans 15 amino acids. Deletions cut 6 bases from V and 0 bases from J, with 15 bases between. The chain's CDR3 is CASSRGGAASYEQYF. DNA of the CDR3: TGTGCCAGCAGCCGTGGGGGAGCGGCCTCCTACGAGCAGTACTTC.

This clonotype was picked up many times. CDR3: CASSLASLRTGQDGYTF. In nucleotides, the CDR3 is TGCGCCAGCAGCTTGGCCTCCTTAAGGACAGGGCAGGATGGCTACACCTTC. This rearrangement joins TRBV5-1 to TRBJ1-2; 8 positions agree with TRBD1. In germline, CDR1 is SGHRS, CDR2 YFSETQ. The J segment lost 6 bases and the V segment lost 0 bases, leaving 13 bases of the junction unmatched. The CDR3 has 17 amino acids.

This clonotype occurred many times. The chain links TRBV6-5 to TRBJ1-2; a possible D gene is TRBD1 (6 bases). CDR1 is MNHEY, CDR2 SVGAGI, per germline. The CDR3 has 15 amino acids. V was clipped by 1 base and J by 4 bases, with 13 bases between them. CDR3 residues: CASSYFTGAGYGYTF. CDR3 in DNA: TGTGCCAGCAGTTACTTTACGGGGGCTGGCTATGGCTACACCTTC.

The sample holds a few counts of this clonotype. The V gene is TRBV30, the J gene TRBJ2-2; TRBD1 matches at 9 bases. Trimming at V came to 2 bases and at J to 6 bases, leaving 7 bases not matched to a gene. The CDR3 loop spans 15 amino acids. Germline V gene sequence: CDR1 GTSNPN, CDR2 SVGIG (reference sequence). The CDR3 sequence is CAWSPWTGEAGELFF. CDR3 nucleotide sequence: TGTGCCTGGAGTCCCTGGACAGGGGAGGCCGGGGAGCTGTTTTTT.

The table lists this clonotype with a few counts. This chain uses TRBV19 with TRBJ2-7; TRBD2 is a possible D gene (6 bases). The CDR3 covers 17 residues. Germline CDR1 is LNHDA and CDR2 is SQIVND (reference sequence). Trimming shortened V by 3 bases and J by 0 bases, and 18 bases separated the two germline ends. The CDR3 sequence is CASSIFHNPGVSYEQYF. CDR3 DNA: TGTGCCAGTAGTATTTTTCACAACCCGGGGGTCTCCTACGAGCAGTACTTC.

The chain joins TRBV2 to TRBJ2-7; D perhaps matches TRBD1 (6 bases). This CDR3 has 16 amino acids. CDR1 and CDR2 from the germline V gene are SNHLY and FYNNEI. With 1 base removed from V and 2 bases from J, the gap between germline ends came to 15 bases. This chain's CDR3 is CASSEEGVLLPYEQYF. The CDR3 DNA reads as TGTGCCAGCAGTGAAGAGGGGGTGCTTCTACCCTACGAGCAGTACTTC.

CDR3 coding DNA: TGCAGTGCCCCGAGGGAGCAAGAGACCCAGTACTTC. This sequence encodes CSAPREQETQYF. The J gene is TRBJ2-5, the V gene TRBV20-1; weak D call: TRBD2 (5 bases). CDR3 length: 12 residues. Trimming took off 6 bases at V and 2 bases at J, with 10 bases between the two ends. Germline V CDR1 and CDR2: DFQATT, SNEGSKA (reference sequence).

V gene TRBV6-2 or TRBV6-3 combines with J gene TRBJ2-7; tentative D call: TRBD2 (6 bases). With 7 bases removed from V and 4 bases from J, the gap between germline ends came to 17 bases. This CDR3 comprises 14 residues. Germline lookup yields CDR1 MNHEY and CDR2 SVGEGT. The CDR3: CASTDSGTLYEQYF. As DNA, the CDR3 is TGTGCCAGCACTGACTCCGGGACTCTTTACGAGCAGTACTTC.

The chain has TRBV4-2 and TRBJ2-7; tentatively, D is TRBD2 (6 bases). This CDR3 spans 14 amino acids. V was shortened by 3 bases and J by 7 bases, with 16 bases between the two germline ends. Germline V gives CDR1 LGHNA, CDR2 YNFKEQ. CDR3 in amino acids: CASSQRREPAEQYF. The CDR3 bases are TGTGCCAGCAGCCAGAGGAGGGAACCTGCAGAGCAGTACTTC.

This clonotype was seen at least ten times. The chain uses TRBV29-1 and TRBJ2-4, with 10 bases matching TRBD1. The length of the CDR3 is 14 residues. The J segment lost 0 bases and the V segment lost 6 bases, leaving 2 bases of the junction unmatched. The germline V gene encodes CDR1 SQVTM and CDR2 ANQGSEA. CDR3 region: CSVWTGGAKNIQYF. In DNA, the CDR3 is TGCAGCGTATGGACAGGGGGAGCCAAAAACATTCAGTACTTC.

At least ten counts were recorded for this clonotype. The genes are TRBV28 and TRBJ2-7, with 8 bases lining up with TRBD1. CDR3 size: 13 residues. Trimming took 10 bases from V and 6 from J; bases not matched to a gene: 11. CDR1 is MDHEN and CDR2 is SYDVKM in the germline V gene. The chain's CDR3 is CATFRGRTVEQYF. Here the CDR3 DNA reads TGTGCCACCTTCAGGGGGCGGACGGTCGAGCAGTACTTC.